This entry features one TCR beta chain sequence. Its target is not known. Combining a sample-barcoded 5' primer with a J-beta primer mix, a second PCR ran for roughly 6 to 12 cycles. TCRdb itself ran the 5' RACE reads through MiXCR, one entry per CDR3 protein. In the table there are over 1.5 million distinct CDR3 sequences, approximately 50% of which are singletons. This entry comes from a study of blood T cells in healthy people across ages. Study-wide results and limits: Possibly, changes in expanded clonotypes were confounded because donor CMV status was unknown. A roughly linear age-dependent decrease characterized TCR beta diversity per million T cells.

Total RNA was extracted at no less than 6 micrograms per sample. Germline V CDR1 and CDR2: KGHSH, LQKENI. This CDR3 is 16 amino acids long. V gave up 3 bases and J gave up 5 bases; unmatched junction bases: 7. This rearrangement joins TRBV18 to TRBJ1-6; 7 positions agree with TRBD1. This TCR came from a woman between 40 and 55 years old in good health. The specimen was blood. The chain's CDR3 is CASSPRQGYNNSPLHF. For the CDR3, the DNA is TGTGCCAGCTCACCCCGACAGGGTTACAATAATTCACCCCTCCACTTT.